What follows are 25 T cell receptor beta chains derived from one specimen sequenced in a study of OX40 agonist ivuxolimab in advanced cancers. Profiling relied on immunoSEQ multiplex PCR, and the TCRdb table lists in-frame clones only, not all of them. The table includes 20,000 to 25,000 clones, 88% detected once. The sequences come from CD4+ or CD8+ T cells sorted from blood, collected in a trial of the OX40 agonist ivuxolimab. All receptors derive from an adult with an advanced solid tumor such as melanoma, head and neck, liver or kidney cancer.

CDR3 sequence reads: CASSSLTPDRETQYF. CDR3 DNA: TGTGCCAGCAGCTCCCTGACTCCCGACCGGGAGACCCAGTACTTC. V gene TRBV13 combines with J gene TRBJ2-5; no clear D. Germline values: CDR1 PRHDT, CDR2 FYEKMQ (reference sequence). The CDR3 covers 15 residues. Trimming removed 4 bases at V and 5 bases at J, with 17 bases between.

The gene calls are TRBV27 and TRBJ1-5; D not certain. The length of the CDR3 is 15 residues. The V end lost 6 bases, the J end lost 2 bases, and 14 bases lay between the germline ends. The germline gives CDR1 MNHEY, CDR2 SMNVEV (reference sequence). CDR3 in amino acids: CASRKSSGGNQPQHF. The CDR3 coding sequence is TGTGCCAGCAGAAAGTCGTCCGGGGGCAATCAGCCCCAGCATTTT.

The chain employs TRBV9 and TRBJ2-5, with D perhaps given as TRBD1 or TRBD2 (5 bases each). V lost 4 bases and J 4 bases, leaving 17 bases between the germline ends. This CDR3 contains 15 residues. The germline V gene encodes CDR1 SGDLS and CDR2 YYNGEE. CDR3 sequence reads: CASSPRGALPETQYF. Written as DNA, the CDR3 is TGTGCCAGCAGCCCGAGAGGGGCGCTCCCAGAGACCCAGTACTTC.

The V gene is TRBV7-9, the J gene TRBJ2-5, with D perhaps matching TRBD2 (6 bases). The V end was cut by 5 bases, the J end by 4 bases, with 8 bases between. Germline assignment: CDR1 SEHNR and CDR2 FQNEAQ (reference sequence). The CDR3 loop spans 12 amino acids. CDR3 residues: CASSGDSETQYF. In nucleotides, the CDR3 is TGTGCCAGCAGCGGGGACTCAGAGACCCAGTACTTC.

This clone has a handful of counts. V is TRBV27 and J is TRBJ2-5, with D possibly TRBD2 on 5 matching bases. CDR1 and CDR2 (germline): MNHEY, SMNVEV (reference sequence). The CDR3 is 13 amino acids. The ends were cut back, 3 bases at V and 5 bases at J, with 10 bases in the middle. DNA for the CDR3: TGTGCCAGCAGTTTCCTTACGGGGGAGACCCAGTACTTC. Translated: CASSFLTGETQYF.

The chain recombines TRBV4-3 with TRBJ2-3; D is uncertain. Germline CDR1 and CDR2: LGHNA and YSLEER. The CDR3 consists of 15 residues. V lost 1 base, J lost 2 bases, and 10 bases lay in between. The CDR3 DNA reads as TGCGCCAGCAGCCAAGGAGTGGGGTCCACAGATACGCAGTATTTT. Its translation: CASSQGVGSTDTQYF.

The chain uses TRBV13 and TRBJ2-7, with D unresolved. V was clipped by 0 bases and J by 6 bases, with 12 bases between them. The CDR3 is 14 residues long. Germline V CDR1 and CDR2: PRHDT, FYEKMQ (reference sequence). Here the CDR3 DNA reads TGTGCCAGCAGCTTAGGCCAGTTGGGCTCCGAGCAGTACTTC. Translation gives CASSLGQLGSEQYF.

The chain joins TRBV2 to TRBJ2-1, with D perhaps TRBD1 (6 bases). The CDR3 length is 13 residues. In germline, CDR1 is SNHLY, CDR2 FYNNEI. Deletions cut 10 bases from V and 10 bases from J, with 20 bases between. CDR3 in DNA: TGTGCCACCCAGGGGCAGGCCCTGGGGGAGCAGTTCTTC. Translated, it gives CATQGQALGEQFF.

This clone has just one count. The V gene is TRBV4-1, the J gene TRBJ2-4; 7 bases fit TRBD1. The germline V gene has CDR1 MGHRA and CDR2 YSYEKL. Germline trimming cut 1 base from V and 0 bases from J; bases unmatched to any gene: 6. The CDR3 contains 17 residues. CDR3 in DNA: TGCGCCAGCAGCCAAGTCTTGGGGGACAGAGCCAAAAACATTCAGTACTTC. Protein sequence: CASSQVLGDRAKNIQYF.

V usage is TRBV29-1 and J usage is TRBJ2-7; 7 bases are a match to TRBD2. V was pared by 4 bases and J by 2 bases, with 11 bases of the junction left unmatched. Germline V CDR1 and CDR2: SQVTM, ANQGSEA. This CDR3 is built from 15 residues. CDR3 coding DNA: TGCAGCGTTGGGGCCACGGGGGGTTTGACCTACGAGCAGTACTTC. It specifies CSVGATGGLTYEQYF.

The chain links TRBV9 to TRBJ2-3; no clear D. This CDR3 comprises 13 residues. Germline CDR1 is SGDLS and CDR2 is YYNGEE. V was clipped by 0 bases and J by 5 bases, with 7 bases between them. The CDR3, as DNA: TGTGCCAGCAGCGTAGTTATGGGAGATACGCAGTATTTT. This gives the protein CASSVVMGDTQYF.

V usage is TRBV29-1 and J usage is TRBJ2-2; D is uncertain. The CDR3 is 13 amino acids. Germline V CDR1 and CDR2: SQVTM, ANQGSEA. The V end lost 7 bases, the J end lost 2 bases, and 11 bases lay between the germline ends. The CDR3, as DNA: TGCAGCGCTGCTCGTTTAAACACCGGGGAGCTGTTTTTT. It translates to CSAARLNTGELFF.

This clone has a single count. The gene calls are TRBV11-3 and TRBJ2-1; 9 bases map to TRBD2. This CDR3 has 15 residues. CDR1 is SGHNT and CDR2 is YENEEA in the germline V gene. Trimming removed 0 bases from V and 7 bases from J; junction bases left unmatched: 4. In DNA form, the CDR3 reads TGTGCCAGCAGCTTAGATCCTAGCGGGAAAAATGAGCAGTTCTTC. Translated: CASSLDPSGKNEQFF. Complete variable domain (other parts from reference TRBV11-3 and TRBJ2-1): EAGVVQSPRYKIIEKKQPVAFWCNPISGHNTLYWYLQNLGQGPELLIRYENEEAVDDSQLPKDRFSAERLKGVDSTLKIQPAELGDSAVYLCASSLDPSGKNEQFFGPGTRLTVL.

The chain combines TRBV7-6 with TRBJ2-3; the D is unclear. Trimming pared 3 bases from V and 4 bases from J, leaving 8 bases between. CDR1 is SGHVS and CDR2 is FNYEAQ in the germline V gene. The CDR3 consists of 13 residues. CDR3: CASSFRGSDTQYF. As DNA, the CDR3 is TGTGCCAGCAGCTTTCGAGGCTCAGATACGCAGTATTTT. Filled out from reference TRBV7-6 and TRBJ2-3, the complete variable domain reads GAGVSQSPRYKVTKRGQDVALRCDPISGHVSLYWYRQALGQGPEFLTYFNYEAQQDKSGLPNDRFSAERPEGSISTLTIQRTEQRDSAMYRCASSFRGSDTQYFGPGTRLTVL.

This sequence joins TRBV7-2 and TRBJ2-7, with a possible D match to TRBD2 (6 bases). The V gene's germline CDR1 is SGHTA and CDR2 FQGNSA. Trimming left V 2 bases short and J 4 bases short, with 9 bases between. The CDR3 is 13 amino acids. This chain's CDR3 is CASSLKGRYEQYF. CDR3 nucleotide sequence: TGTGCCAGCAGCTTAAAAGGGAGGTACGAGCAGTACTTC. Combining the CDR3 with reference TRBV7-2 and TRBJ2-7 gives the whole variable domain GAGVSQSPSNKVTEKGKDVELRCDPISGHTALYWYRQSLGQGLEFLIYFQGNSAPDKSGLPSDRFSAERTGGSVSTLTIQRTQQEDSAVYLCASSLKGRYEQYFGPGTRLTVT.

The gene calls are TRBV9 and TRBJ2-5; 7 bases line up with TRBD1. The J call may be faulty, since TRBJ2-7 better matches the DNA end. This CDR3 has 13 amino acids. The germline V gene encodes CDR1 SGDLS and CDR2 YYNGEE. CDR3 protein: CASSVGQGTEQYF. The CDR3 DNA reads as TGTGCCAGCAGCGTAGGACAGGGAACCGAGCAGTACTTC.

With respect to this clone: This specimen includes other DNA sequences encoding the same CDR3. The chain links TRBV28 to TRBJ2-3; D is possibly TRBD1 (7 bases). The length of the CDR3 is 15 residues. The germline V gene has CDR1 MDHEN and CDR2 SYDVKM. V dropped 6 bases and J dropped 1 base, with 14 bases sitting between them. This CDR3 reads CASRGDREGTDTQYF. CDR3 DNA: TGTGCCAGCAGAGGAGACAGGGAGGGCACAGATACGCAGTATTTT. The full variable domain, completed using reference TRBV28 and TRBJ2-3, is DVKVTQSSRYLVKRTGEKVFLECVQDMDHENMFWYRQDPGLGLRLIYFSYDVKMKEKGDIPEGYSVSREKKERFSLILESASTNQTSMYLCASRGDREGTDTQYFGPGTRLTVL.

This chain uses TRBV14 with TRBJ1-1; no definite D call. This CDR3 is built from 15 residues. In germline, CDR1 is SGHDN, CDR2 FVKESK. Trimming stripped 1 base from V and 0 bases from J, with 9 bases between. The CDR3 DNA follows: TGTGCCAGCAGCCAAGTGGTTGGGGTGAACACTGAAGCTTTCTTT. Encoded protein: CASSQVVGVNTEAFF.

The rearrangement uses TRBV19 and TRBJ1-1, with D possibly TRBD1 on 5 matching bases. The V end lost 1 base, the J end lost 2 bases, and 11 bases lay between the germline ends. The CDR3 contains 15 residues. Germline V CDR1 and CDR2: LNHDA, SQIVND (reference sequence). The CDR3 DNA reads TGTGCCAGTAGTATAGCCGGGGGGTTCAACACTGAAGCTTTCTTT. Protein: CASSIAGGFNTEAFF.

This clone was seen just once. The CDR3 protein is CASSSSGGHSYEQYF. The DNA of the CDR3 is TGTGCCAGCAGTAGTAGCGGGGGCCATTCCTACGAGCAGTACTTC. The chain combines TRBV6-6 with TRBJ2-7, with 9 bases lining up with TRBD2. Germline CDR1 is MNHNY and CDR2 is SVGAGI (reference sequence). CDR3 length equals 15 residues. V was clipped by 5 bases and J by 1 base; unmatched bases: 6.

The rearrangement links TRBV19 to TRBJ1-2; no reliable D call. V was clipped by 4 bases and J by 8 bases, with 14 bases between them. Germline lookup yields CDR1 LNHDA and CDR2 SQIVND (reference sequence). CDR3 size: 13 residues. CDR3 bases: TGTGCCAGTAGTAATACACTTGAACCAGGCTACACCTTC. It codes for CASSNTLEPGYTF.

The J gene is TRBJ2-7, the V gene TRBV7-9, with 11 bases lining up with TRBD1. The ends lost 4 bases at V and 5 bases at J; junction bases unmatched: 7. Germline V gives CDR1 SEHNR, CDR2 FQNEAQ (reference sequence). The CDR3 totals 15 residues. In DNA form, the CDR3 reads TGTGCCAGCAGCTGGACAGGGGGCGATTGGGACGAGCAGTACTTC. Protein: CASSWTGGDWDEQYF.

The chain is built from TRBV9 and TRBJ2-7; 9 bases are a match to TRBD2. This CDR3 has 16 amino acids. Germline V gives CDR1 SGDLS, CDR2 YYNGEE. Trimming took 3 bases from V and 0 from J; bases not matched to a gene: 7. The CDR3 protein is CASSGSGGLASYEQYF. The CDR3 DNA reads as TGTGCCAGCAGCGGCAGTGGGGGACTAGCCTCCTACGAGCAGTACTTC.

The genes are TRBV11-2 and TRBJ2-3; TRBD2 agrees at 10 bases. The V gene end was trimmed by 1 base and the J gene end by 4 bases; junction bases not matched to a gene: 2. The CDR3 contains 15 residues. Germline V lookup: CDR1 SGHAT, CDR2 FQNNGV. CDR3 DNA: TGTGCCAGCAGCTTAGCCGGGACTAGCGCAGATACGCAGTATTTT. Its protein is CASSLAGTSADTQYF.

This chain links TRBV4-3 with TRBJ2-7, with a weak D call TRBD2 (6 bases). Per the germline V gene, CDR1 is LGHNA and CDR2 is YSLEER. This CDR3 region has 16 residues. Trimming pared 1 base from V and 1 base from J, leaving 14 bases between. CDR3 coding DNA: TGCGCCAGCAGCCAAGGGGCGGCAGGGACTTCCTACGAGCAGTACTTC. Its translation is CASSQGAAGTSYEQYF.